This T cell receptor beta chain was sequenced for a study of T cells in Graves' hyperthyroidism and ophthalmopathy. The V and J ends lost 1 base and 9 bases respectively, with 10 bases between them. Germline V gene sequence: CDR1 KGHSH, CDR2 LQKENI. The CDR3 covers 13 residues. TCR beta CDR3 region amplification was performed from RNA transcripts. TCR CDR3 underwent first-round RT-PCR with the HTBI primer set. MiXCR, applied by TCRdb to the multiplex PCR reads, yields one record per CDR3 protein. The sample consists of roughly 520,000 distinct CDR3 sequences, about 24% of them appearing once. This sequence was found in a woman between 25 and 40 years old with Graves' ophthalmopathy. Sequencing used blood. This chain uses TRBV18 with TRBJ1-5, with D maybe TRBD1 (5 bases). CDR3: CASSPLRDWPQHF. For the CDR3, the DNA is TGTGCCAGCTCACCACTTAGGGACTGGCCCCAGCATTTT.